This T cell receptor (beta chain) emerged from a study of OX40 agonist ivuxolimab in advanced cancers. General notes on the study: Ivuxolimab was an agonistic, fully human IgG2 monoclonal antibody directed against OX40 (CD134), a costimulatory receptor. Intravenous ivuxolimab was administered to patients every 2 weeks at six dose levels: 0.01, 0.1, 0.3, 1.5, 3 and 10 mg/kg. Of the roughly 51 dose-escalation patients, hepatocellular carcinoma was present in about 20, melanoma in approximately 15, renal cell carcinoma in 9 and head and neck cancer in 9. The dose-escalation cohort was about 83% male with a mean age of 60 years, ranging from roughly 23 to 90. Prior anti-PD-1, anti-PD-L1 or anti-CTLA-4 therapy was permitted, and checkpoint inhibitors had been received by around 40% of dose-escalation patients. Three dose-escalation patients achieved partial responses, one with hepatocellular carcinoma and two with cutaneous melanoma. Peripheral TCRbeta sequencing was intended to test whether TCR sequence diversity was altered and clonal T-cell expansion was caused by ivuxolimab. The paper describes the monotherapy dose-escalation part (N ≈ 51 patients) of the phase I trial of ivuxolimab.

About this clone itself: Its antigen is not yet known. The record has no base qualities; no much larger clone is one base away.

Here is what the overall study found, with its caveats: Low levels of normalized T-cell clonal expansion were also seen in some patients who did not respond. Which antigens the clonally expanded peripheral T cells were specific for was not determined. At doses from 0.1 to 3.0 mg/kg, clonal expansion was seen in both CD4+ and CD8+ blood T cells between baseline and week 6. In the 0.1-3.0 mg/kg groups, partial responders were among the patients with the lowest normalized peripheral clonal expansion, particularly in CD8+ T cells. After ivuxolimab, more expanded clones were found on average in CD8+ T cells than in CD4+ T cells.

Patients with autoimmune disease history or receiving systemic immunosuppression were excluded from the trial. Peripheral blood for TCR sequencing was collected from all dose cohorts at baseline, on cycle 4 day 1, and on cycle 7 day 1. The samples were drawn from a first-in-human, open-label, multicenter phase I dose-escalation trial of ivuxolimab. Adults with locally advanced or metastatic melanoma, renal cell carcinoma, hepatocellular carcinoma or head and neck squamous cell carcinoma were enrolled in the trial. Before TCR sequencing, CD4+ T cells and CD8+ T cells were sorted from peripheral blood as separate populations. To sequence the TCRbeta CDR3 region, genomic DNA was isolated from the sorted cells. The immunoSEQ Assay was used for sequencing of TCRbeta CDR3 regions. Sourced from immuneACCESS, this table was stored by TCRdb with only in-frame sequences that have V and J called. A share of the clones is absent; for the studies checked, an unresolved V gene accounts for under half, and the remainder has no known explanation. The table for this sample lists tens of thousands of clones; roughly 89% of them were counted only once. Around 14% of the sample rests with the top ten.

The CDR3 contains 16 residues, cysteine and phenylalanine counted. This entry keeps only the CDR3 DNA: 48 bases, framed from base 1. Based on the germline V gene, the CDR1 and CDR2 sequences are SGHRS and YFSETQ. V gives up 1 base and J gives up 0 bases, and the segment between their germline ends measures 10 bases. This specimen was CD4+ or CD8+ T cells sorted from blood, taken in a trial of the OX40 agonist ivuxolimab. The V and J segments used are TRBV5-1 and TRBJ2-2, and perhaps TRBD2 as D gene, on 5 matching bases. The TCR originated in an adult with an advanced solid tumor such as melanoma, head and neck, liver or kidney cancer. Here the CDR3 is given as CASSLRGNANTGELFF. In nucleotides, the sequence is TGCGCCAGCAGCTTGCGGGGAAACGCGAACACCGGGGAGCTGTTTTTT.